This T cell receptor (beta chain) was found in a study of T cells in Graves' hyperthyroidism and ophthalmopathy. Exclusion of patients followed from uncontrolled infection, other autoimmune disease, pregnancy or lactation. This clonotype has a handful of counts. The investigators amplified TCR beta CDR3 regions from RNA transcripts. The HTBI primer set served for first-round RT-PCR of the TCR CDR3. TCRdb used MiXCR to reprocess the multiplex PCR reads, holding one entry per CDR3 protein. The sample has hundreds of thousands of distinct CDR3 sequences, less than 15% seen once. The germline gives CDR1 SEHNR, CDR2 FQNEAQ (reference sequence). The CDR3 is made up of 17 amino acids. Trimming pared 0 bases from V and 8 bases from J, leaving 20 bases between.

The sequenced sample consisted of blood. The receptor was isolated from a young woman with Graves' hyperthyroidism. The J gene is TRBJ2-1, the V gene TRBV7-9, with D possibly called TRBD1 or TRBD2 (5 bases each). CDR3 in DNA: TGTGCCAGCAGCTTAGCGCGAGGGACGGCTGGTGGGGATGAGCAGTTCTTC. Its protein is CASSLARGTAGGDEQFF. Combining the CDR3 with reference TRBV7-9 and TRBJ2-1 gives the whole variable domain DTGVSQNPRHKITKRGQNVTFRCDPISEHNRLYWYRQTLGQGPEFLTYFQNEAQLEKSRLLSDRFSAERPKGSFSTLEIQRTEQGDSAMYLCASSLARGTAGGDEQFFGPGTRLTVL.